A single sample is the source of the 13 T cell receptor beta chains below, sequenced in a study of CD8+ T cells in alopecia areata. Sequencing used cDNA as its template, made by extracting RNA and reverse transcribing it. Clones were read by immunoSEQ multiplex PCR, and TCRdb kept only the in-frame ones, dropping some. Here the sample spans fewer than 200,000 clones, about 60% being singletons. Treatment in this sample: oral pan-JAK inhibitor, 5-10 mg twice daily. Sample: CD8+ T cells sorted from blood, taken at week 24, from a patient treated with tofacitinib. Source of these receptors: a human donor with alopecia areata.

The chain links TRBV5-1 to TRBJ1-5; D not certain. Trimming cost V 10 bases and J 2 bases, with 19 bases left between them. Germline CDR1 SGHRS, CDR2 YFSETQ. The CDR3 spans 15 residues. CDR3 residues: CAVMVAPSGNQPQHF. In DNA form, the CDR3 reads TGCGCCGTCATGGTTGCTCCAAGCGGCAATCAGCCCCAGCATTTT.

The chain employs TRBV12-2 and TRBJ2-3; no check of the table's D call, TRBD2, against the DNA was made. TRBV12-2 is marked as a pseudogene. The CDR3 runs to 17 residues. This chain's CDR3 is CASRSPTRLAGTDTQYF. The CDR3 DNA follows: TGTGCAAGTCGCTCACCCACCAGGCTAGCGGGAACAGATACGCAGTATTTT.

This chain links TRBV5-4 with TRBJ1-1; D gene unclear. The CDR3 covers 13 residues. Germline assignment: CDR1 SGHNT and CDR2 YYREEE (reference sequence). The V and J ends lost 4 bases and 0 bases respectively, with 7 bases between them. The CDR3 is CASSLWLNTEAFF. As DNA, the CDR3 is TGTGCCAGCAGCCTGTGGTTGAACACTGAAGCTTTCTTT.

This chain joins TRBV18 and TRBJ2-3; 15 positions agree with TRBD2. The CDR3 extends over 19 amino acids. Trimming took 3 bases from V and 2 from J; bases not matched to a gene: 9. Per germline, CDR1 KGHSH and CDR2 LQKENI. The CDR3 nucleotides read TGTGCCAGCTCACCCCCCGGGACTAGCGGGGGGTTAATCACAGATACGCAGTATTTT. This codes for CASSPPGTSGGLITDTQYF.

J is TRBJ1-2 and V is TRBV6-6; 8 positions match TRBD1. With V trimmed by 10 bases and J by 2 bases, 9 bases remained unmatched. CDR3 size: 14 residues. Germline V CDR1 and CDR2: MNHNY, SVGAGI (reference sequence). CDR3 nucleotides: TGTGCCATCCCAGCTCAGGGGGCCAACTATGGCTACACCTTC. Protein product: CAIPAQGANYGYTF.

This clone was observed a few times. The chain couples TRBV2 to TRBJ2-1; D ambiguous. Germline CDR1 and CDR2: SNHLY and FYNNEI. Trimming stripped 11 bases from V and 10 bases from J, with 6 bases between. This CDR3 contains 8 residues. CDR3 residues: CASDEQFF. CDR3 in DNA: TGTGCCTCAGACGAGCAGTTCTTC.

This clone was found a few times. The rearrangement uses TRBV2 and TRBJ2-1; 9 nucleotides agree with TRBD2. V lost 11 bases to trimming and J lost 4 bases; unmatched junction nucleotides: 9. Per germline, CDR1 SNHLY and CDR2 FYNNEI. This CDR3 is built from 14 residues. CDR3 nucleotide sequence: TGTGCCGGAGGAAGCGGGGGGAATTACAATGAGCAGTTCTTC. This gives the protein CAGGSGGNYNEQFF.

V usage is TRBV6-5 and J usage is TRBJ2-1; D not resolved. CDR1 MNHEY and CDR2 SVGAGI come from the germline V gene. CDR3 length equals 13 residues. V was pared by 6 bases and J by 9 bases, with 15 bases between. CDR3 DNA sequence: TGTGCCAGCAGGGACCTACCCGAGCTTGAGCAGTTCTTC. It codes for CASRDLPELEQFF.

This clone was counted many times. The junction does not match germline at one end; this may be a read error. The gene calls are TRBV13 and TRBJ2-7, with 9 bases that match TRBD2. This CDR3 has 15 amino acids. Germline CDR1 reads PRHDT; CDR2 reads FYEKMQ (reference sequence). The CDR3 DNA sequence: TGTGCCAGCAGCCCGGGACTAGCAAACACCTACCAGCAGTACTTC. It translates to CASSPGLANTYQQYF.

The chain uses TRBV27 and TRBJ2-5, with D maybe TRBD2 (5 bases). The CDR3 is 17 residues long. Trimming took 5 bases from V and 1 from J, leaving 20 bases between them. Germline-derived CDR1 and CDR2 are MNHEY and SMNVEV (reference sequence). CDR3 residues: CASSPPLRERSQETQYF. The CDR3 DNA reads as TGTGCCAGCAGTCCCCCTTTGAGGGAGCGATCCCAAGAGACCCAGTACTTC.

The rearrangement links TRBV7-8 to TRBJ1-5; D may be TRBD1 (6 bases). Germline V CDR1 and CDR2: SGHVS, FQNEAQ. Deletions cut 2 bases from V and 3 bases from J, with 11 bases between. The CDR3 has 15 residues. CDR3 DNA: TGTGCCAGCAGCTTAAGCAGGGGATTCAATCAGCCCCAGCATTTT. Translated: CASSLSRGFNQPQHF.

Here the CDR3 reads CASGGGVARDTQYF. Written as DNA, the CDR3 is TGTGCCAGCGGGGGCGGGGTCGCCCGTGATACGCAGTATTTT. The chain is built from TRBV7-9 and TRBJ2-3; either TRBD1 or TRBD2 may fit D (6 bases each). Germline V gene sequence: CDR1 SEHNR, CDR2 FQNEAQ (reference sequence). V lost 8 bases, J lost 6 bases, and 18 bases lay in between. The CDR3 has 14 residues.

This chain connects TRBV14 to TRBJ2-3, with D hard to call. Trimming took off 0 bases at V and 5 bases at J, with 9 bases between the two ends. In germline, CDR1 is SGHDN, CDR2 FVKESK. The length of the CDR3 is 14 residues. CDR3 nucleotides: TGTGCCAGCAGCCAAGAATTGGGTCGAGATACGCAGTATTTT. It yields the protein CASSQELGRDTQYF.